The rows below give T cell receptor beta chains drawn from one sample of a study of T cells in Graves' hyperthyroidism and ophthalmopathy. Using its own MiXCR run on the multiplex PCR reads, TCRdb lists one record per CDR3 protein. The repertoire holds fewer than 600,000 distinct CDR3 sequences, with approximately 14% as singletons. Sequencing input: blood. These receptors were taken from a woman in her thirties or forties with Graves' hyperthyroidism. Each CDR3 is given with its conserved first and last residue.

J	V	length	CDR3
TRBJ2-4	TRBV20-1	11	CSARSLNIQYF
TRBJ2-7	TRBV28	14	CASSPGTSGFLQYF
TRBJ1-2	TRBV20-1	13	CSAREPLNYGYTF
TRBJ2-2	TRBV11-2	15	CASSVRGVNTGELFF
TRBJ1-2	TRBV2	13	CASSETEIYGYTF
TRBJ2-5	TRBV3-1	16	CASSPRRSGTGETQYF
TRBJ1-2	TRBV19	15	CASSSDRDGNYGYTF
TRBJ1-2	TRBV4-1	15	CASSPGFGQGHGYTF
TRBJ1-4	TRBV11-2	15	CASSLDIATNEKLFF
TRBJ2-1	TRBV20-1	16	CSASPAGGGSYNEQFF
TRBJ1-2	TRBV19	13	CASRSGRSYGYTF
TRBJ1-4	TRBV2	14	CASTLDTTNEKLFF
TRBJ2-5	TRBV7-8	15	CASSLEALKAETQYF
TRBJ2-1	TRBV28	11	CASIFGGEQFF
TRBJ2-6	TRBV6-1	17	CASKMWDRESGANVLTF
TRBJ1-2	TRBV7-9	15	CASSLVGEGDYGYTF
TRBJ2-7	TRBV2	14	CASREGASSYEQYF
TRBJ1-4	TRBV20-1	15	CSARRGTVTNEKLFF
TRBJ1-5	TRBV28	14	CASSAGGYNQPQHF
TRBJ1-3	TRBV4-1	15	CASSLTEGSGNTIYF
TRBJ2-7	TRBV7-9	15	CASSLAGASSYEQYF
TRBJ2-3	TRBV6-1	12	CASSDTPDTQYF
TRBJ1-2	TRBV16	14	CASSPPDSYHGYTF
TRBJ2-1	TRBV28	16	CASSTTGTGTYNEQFF
TRBJ2-3	TRBV20-1	15	CSAKPGHSFTDTQYF
TRBJ2-3	TRBV27	13	CASSRTLGDTQYF
TRBJ2-7	TRBV28	17	CASTSPSTSGSAYEQYF
TRBJ1-3	TRBV27	14	CASRPTALGNTIYF
TRBJ1-1	TRBV19	13	CASSTGANTEAFF
TRBJ2-5	TRBV24-1	13	CATRGGVSETQYF
TRBJ1-4	TRBV5-1	14	CASSFRPDNEKLFF
TRBJ1-1	TRBV3-1	11	CASSRTGFAFF
TRBJ2-1	TRBV5-8	16	CASSLGGSAAYNEQFF
TRBJ2-1	TRBV7-3	16	CASSLRGLVGDDEQFF
TRBJ1-2	TRBV30	11	CACPRGYGYTF
TRBJ2-3	TRBV19	14	CASSPGSGPDTQYF
TRBJ2-1	TRBV12-3/TRBV12-4	15	CASSRTGAVYHEQFF
TRBJ2-6	TRBV5-1	15	CASSSRLSGANVLTF
TRBJ2-1	TRBV20-1	13	CSAEPTSVDEQFF
TRBJ2-2	TRBV19	13	CASRAMGDGGLFF
TRBJ1-1	TRBV19	14	CASKGDKYATEAFF
TRBJ1-5	TRBV7-8	17	CASSFQLGTGGNQPQHF
TRBJ2-1	TRBV6-1	16	CASSPLAGASYNEQFF
TRBJ2-2	TRBV7-2	16	CASSSPSGRITGELFF
TRBJ2-7	TRBV18	16	CASSPAQGLTPPEQYF
TRBJ2-5	TRBV5-1	14	CASSQGQLQETQYF
TRBJ2-2	TRBV5-1	14	CASSEQGVNGELFF
TRBJ2-1	TRBV5-1	15	CASRDLAKMYNEQFF
TRBJ1-1	TRBV3-1	15	CASSRTAGPNTEAFF
TRBJ2-5	TRBV14	13	CASSQDLRGPQYF